The 19 T cell receptor beta chains below were found in one sample sequenced in a study of shared clonotypes between healthy human individuals. The data were produced by immunoSEQ multiplex PCR, yet TCRdb's version contains in-frame clones alone and is incomplete. Found here are millions of clones, approximately 95% of them singletons; the top ten hold under 0.45%. The sample consisted of naive CD4+ T cells from PBMCs. Regarding subset: CD45RA+ positively selected. These receptors all come from a man between 18 and 29 years old in good health. Some clones in this sample may be carry-over from other donors' samples.

This chain links TRBV2 with TRBJ1-1, with 7 positions matching TRBD1. Germline V gene data show CDR1 as SNHLY and CDR2 as FYNNEI. J gave up 2 bases and V 7 bases, and 7 bases lay outside the gene matches. CDR3 size: 14 residues. CDR3 DNA sequence: TGTGCCAGCACGGCAGGGGGAAGAAACACTGAAGCTTTCTTT. It encodes CASTAGGRNTEAFF. The full variable domain, with the rest looked up from reference TRBV2 and TRBJ1-1, is EPEVTQTPSHQVTQMGQEVILRCVPISNHLYFYWYRQILGQKVEFLVSFYNNEISEKSEIFDDQFSVERPDGSNFTLKIRSTKLEDSAMYFCASTAGGRNTEAFFGQGTRLTVV.

The rearrangement links TRBV19 to TRBJ2-7, with a possible D match to TRBD2 (5 bases). The ends were cut back, 6 bases at V and 2 bases at J, with 20 bases in the middle. The germline gives CDR1 LNHDA, CDR2 SQIVND (reference sequence). The length of the CDR3 is 16 residues. The CDR3 region has the DNA TGTGCCAGTAGCGCCCTTTTCCGGAGGATGACCTACGAGCAGTACTTC. It yields the protein CASSALFRRMTYEQYF.

V usage is TRBV5-4 and J usage is TRBJ2-7; 7 nucleotides match TRBD1. The V segment lost 4 bases and the J segment 2 bases; nucleotides outside the gene matches: 9. The CDR3 contains 15 residues. Germline V gene data show CDR1 as SGHNT and CDR2 as YYREEE (reference sequence). CDR3 sequence: CASSPPGTEAYEQYF. The CDR3 DNA sequence: TGTGCCAGCAGCCCCCCCGGGACAGAAGCCTACGAGCAGTACTTC.

This clone has only one observation. The DNA for the CDR3 is TGTGCCAGCAGTGAAAGAGGGGGGCGGCAGCGGGCCGGGGAGCTGTTTTTT. Encoded protein: CASSERGGRQRAGELFF. The chain recombines TRBV25-1 with TRBJ2-2; D might be TRBD1 or TRBD2, each matching 6 bases. Germline CDR1 is MGHDK and CDR2 is SYGVNS. The ends were cut back, 2 bases at V and 6 bases at J, with 19 bases in the middle. This CDR3 region has 17 residues.

About this clone itself: Relative to the germline gene, one junction end is altered; a read error may explain this. The chain links TRBV19 to TRBJ2-7, with D perhaps TRBD1 or TRBD2 (5 bases each). CDR3 length: 15 amino acids. CDR1 is LNHDA, CDR2 SQIVND, per germline (reference sequence). This CDR3 reads CASSIAGGSSFEQYF. CDR3 sequence (DNA): TGTGCCAGTAGTATAGCTGGGGGTAGTTCCTTCGAGCAGTACTTC.

With regard to this clone: Other nucleotide sequences from this sample produce the same CDR3. The chain links TRBV7-9 to TRBJ2-3; 8 nucleotides agree with TRBD1. The trim removed 4 bases at V and 3 bases at J, leaving 6 bases unmatched. The CDR3 covers 15 residues. Germline V gene sequence: CDR1 SEHNR, CDR2 FQNEAQ (reference sequence). CDR3 protein: CASSSSGGRTDTQYF. CDR3 coding DNA: TGTGCCAGCAGCTCTTCAGGGGGCCGAACAGATACGCAGTATTTT.

The rearrangement links TRBV11-2 to TRBJ1-1; D call uncertain. Germline lookup yields CDR1 SGHAT and CDR2 FQNNGV. V dropped 3 bases and J dropped 6 bases, with 8 bases sitting between them. The CDR3 consists of 12 residues. The CDR3 DNA follows: TGTGCCAGCAGCTTTATGGTGTCTGAAGCTTTCTTT. Amino acids: CASSFMVSEAFF.

The rearrangement links TRBV4-1 to TRBJ2-5; no firm D call. There are 12 residues in the CDR3. V was clipped by 3 bases and J by 1 base, with 3 bases between them. Germline CDR1 reads MGHRA; CDR2 reads YSYEKL. This chain's CDR3 is CASSQIQETQYF. CDR3 nucleotide sequence: TGCGCCAGCAGCCAGATCCAAGAGACCCAGTACTTC.

The chain uses TRBV30 and TRBJ2-1; 14 bases agree with TRBD2. Trimming removed 2 bases from V and 6 bases from J; junction bases left unmatched: 3. Germline V lookup: CDR1 GTSNPN, CDR2 SVGIG (reference sequence). The CDR3 is 15 residues long. The CDR3 sequence is CAWSRLAGGVNEQFF. The CDR3, as DNA: TGTGCCTGGAGTCGACTAGCGGGAGGGGTCAATGAGCAGTTCTTC.

As concerns this clone: Other nucleotide sequences in the sample specify the same CDR3. V gene TRBV2 combines with J gene TRBJ1-1, with 10 bases lining up with TRBD1. The V gene end was trimmed by 9 bases and the J gene end by 8 bases; junction bases not matched to a gene: 6. The CDR3 spans 12 residues. From germline, CDR1 is SNHLY and CDR2 FYNNEI. For the CDR3, the DNA is TGTGCCAGTCGGGACAGGGGCCCCGAAGCTTTCTTT. Protein product: CASRDRGPEAFF.

The chain couples TRBV2 to TRBJ2-2; 7 nucleotides match TRBD2. The CDR3 covers 13 residues. Germline V gene lookup returns CDR1 SNHLY and CDR2 FYNNEI. The trim removed 3 bases at V and 7 bases at J, leaving 2 bases unmatched. Here the CDR3 reads CASSETSIGELFF. CDR3 DNA: TGTGCCAGCAGTGAGACTAGCATCGGGGAGCTGTTTTTT.

CDR3 nucleotide sequence: TGTGCCAGCAGTTCTCGGACAGGGGACTCTGGCTACACCTTC. Translating gives CASSSRTGDSGYTF. The chain combines TRBV27 with TRBJ1-2; TRBD1 agrees at 9 bases. The ends lost 4 bases at V and 7 bases at J; junction bases unmatched: 7. Germline assignment: CDR1 MNHEY and CDR2 SMNVEV (reference sequence). The CDR3 totals 14 residues.

The genes are TRBV5-4 and TRBJ2-7; 7 bases line up with TRBD2. The CDR3 is 16 amino acids. Germline V CDR1 and CDR2: SGHNT, YYREEE (reference sequence). V dropped 2 bases and J dropped 0; count of bases not matched to a gene: 8. Here the CDR3 DNA reads TGTGCCAGCAGCTTCATATTAGCGGGTGACTCCTACGAGCAGTACTTC. It translates to CASSFILAGDSYEQYF.

V and J are TRBV28 and TRBJ2-7; tentative D call: TRBD2 (6 bases). Trimming stripped 5 bases from V and 3 bases from J, with 23 bases between. The CDR3 runs 17 residues. Germline assignment: CDR1 MDHEN and CDR2 SYDVKM. The CDR3 is CASSPGGLGDSSYEQYF. The CDR3 nucleotides are TGTGCCAGCAGTCCAGGTGGACTGGGGGACTCCAGCTACGAGCAGTACTTC. The variable domain in full, completed from reference TRBV28 and TRBJ2-7, reads DVKVTQSSRYLVKRTGEKVFLECVQDMDHENMFWYRQDPGLGLRLIYFSYDVKMKEKGDIPEGYSVSREKKERFSLILESASTNQTSMYLCASSPGGLGDSSYEQYFGPGTRLTVT.

The chain recombines TRBV7-6 with TRBJ2-7; TRBD1 agrees at 7 bases. Germline V gene lookup returns CDR1 SGHVS and CDR2 FNYEAQ. The CDR3 loop spans 15 amino acids. With V trimmed by 1 base and J by 2 bases, 5 bases remained unmatched. Here the CDR3 DNA reads TGTGCCAGCAGCTTAGAACCGCAGGGGGCCTACGAGCAGTACTTC. This codes for CASSLEPQGAYEQYF.

This sequence joins TRBV25-1 and TRBJ2-6; D is perhaps TRBD1 (5 bases). The V gene's germline CDR1 is MGHDK and CDR2 SYGVNS. The CDR3 is 16 amino acids. Between the trimmed V and J ends, which lost 3 bases and 1 base, there was a span of 10 bases. Here the CDR3 DNA reads TGTGCCAGCAGTGATGGGCCAGGGTCTGGGGCCAACGTCCTGACTTTC. Its translation is CASSDGPGSGANVLTF.

As concerns this clone: The same CDR3 can be traced to other DNA sequences in this sample. J is TRBJ2-7 and V is TRBV28, with D perhaps given as TRBD1 or TRBD2 (5 bases each). Germline V gene sequence: CDR1 MDHEN, CDR2 SYDVKM. This CDR3 comprises 11 residues. Deletions cut 6 bases from V and 6 bases from J, with 9 bases between. In nucleotides, the CDR3 is TGTGCCAGCAGATCTGGGGGCGAGCAGTACTTC. This encodes CASRSGGEQYF.

The V and J genes are TRBV21-1 and TRBJ2-7; the D call TRBD1 from the table was never checked on the DNA. TRBV21-1 is described as a pseudogene. This CDR3 is 15 amino acids long. The CDR3 DNA sequence: TGTGCCAGCAGCACGCTAACATGGGCCTCCTACGAGCAGTACTTC. Residues: CASSTLTWASYEQYF.

The V and J genes are TRBV6-6 and TRBJ2-3, with TRBD1 matching over 9 bases. J was trimmed by 2 bases and V by 6 bases; bases with no gene match: 9. Germline V gives CDR1 MNHNY, CDR2 SVGAGI (reference sequence). The CDR3 runs to 16 residues. The chain's CDR3 is CASRKLGQGNTDTQYF. For the CDR3, the DNA is TGTGCCAGCAGAAAACTCGGACAGGGGAACACAGATACGCAGTATTTT.